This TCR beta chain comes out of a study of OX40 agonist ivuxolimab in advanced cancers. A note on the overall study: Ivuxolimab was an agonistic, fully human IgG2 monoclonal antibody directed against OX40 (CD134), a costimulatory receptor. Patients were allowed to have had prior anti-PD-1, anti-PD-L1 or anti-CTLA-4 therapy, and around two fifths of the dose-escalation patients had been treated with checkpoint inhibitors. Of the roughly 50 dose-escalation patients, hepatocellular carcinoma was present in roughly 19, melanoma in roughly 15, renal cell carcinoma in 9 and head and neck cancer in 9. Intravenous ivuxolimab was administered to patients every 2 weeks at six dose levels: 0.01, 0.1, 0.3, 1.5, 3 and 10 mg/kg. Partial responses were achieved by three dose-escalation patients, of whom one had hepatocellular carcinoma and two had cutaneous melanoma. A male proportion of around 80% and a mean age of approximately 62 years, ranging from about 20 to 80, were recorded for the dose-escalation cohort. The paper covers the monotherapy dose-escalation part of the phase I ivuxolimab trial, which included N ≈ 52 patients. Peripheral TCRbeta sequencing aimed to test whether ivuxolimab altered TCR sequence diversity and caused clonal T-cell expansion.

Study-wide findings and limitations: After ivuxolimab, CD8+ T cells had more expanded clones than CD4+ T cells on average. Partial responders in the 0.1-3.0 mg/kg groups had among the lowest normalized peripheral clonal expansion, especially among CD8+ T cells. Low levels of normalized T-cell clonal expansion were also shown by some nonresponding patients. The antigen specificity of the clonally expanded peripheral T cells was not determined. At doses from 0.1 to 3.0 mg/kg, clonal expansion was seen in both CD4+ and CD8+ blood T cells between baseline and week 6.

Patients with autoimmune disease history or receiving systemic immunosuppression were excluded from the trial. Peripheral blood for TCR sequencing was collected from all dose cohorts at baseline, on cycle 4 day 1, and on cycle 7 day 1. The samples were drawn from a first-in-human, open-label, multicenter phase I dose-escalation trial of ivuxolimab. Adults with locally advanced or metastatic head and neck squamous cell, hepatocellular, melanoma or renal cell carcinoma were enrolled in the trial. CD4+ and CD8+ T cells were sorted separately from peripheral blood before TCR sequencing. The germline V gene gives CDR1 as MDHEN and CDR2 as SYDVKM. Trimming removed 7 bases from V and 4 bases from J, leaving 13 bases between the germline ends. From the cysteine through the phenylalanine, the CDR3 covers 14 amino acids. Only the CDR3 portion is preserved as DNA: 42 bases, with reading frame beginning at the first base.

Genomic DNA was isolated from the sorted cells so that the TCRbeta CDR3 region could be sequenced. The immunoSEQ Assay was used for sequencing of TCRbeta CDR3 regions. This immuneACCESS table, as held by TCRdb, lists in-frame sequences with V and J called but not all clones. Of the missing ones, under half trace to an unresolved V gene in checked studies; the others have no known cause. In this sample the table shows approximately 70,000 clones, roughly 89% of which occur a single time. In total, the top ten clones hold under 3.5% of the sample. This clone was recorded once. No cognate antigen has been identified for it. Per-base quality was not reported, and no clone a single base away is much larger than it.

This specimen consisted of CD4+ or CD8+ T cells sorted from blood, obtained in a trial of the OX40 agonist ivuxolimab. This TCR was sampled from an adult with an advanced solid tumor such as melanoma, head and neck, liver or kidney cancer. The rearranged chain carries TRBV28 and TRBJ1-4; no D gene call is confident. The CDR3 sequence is CASTQWTFNEKLFF. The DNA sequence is TGTGCCAGCACACAGTGGACCTTTAATGAAAAACTGTTTTTT.